The rows below give T cell receptor beta chains drawn from one sample of a study of cytomegalovirus exposure and HLA in healthy donors. Some clones are missing from TCRdb's copy, which holds only in-frame ones; the method was immunoSEQ multiplex PCR. The table shows 130,000 or so clones, with approximately 91% occurring only once. Material: PBMCs. All receptors come from a woman in her forties in good health and CMV-seronegative. Both conserved end residues are part of each CDR3. The order of the fields is V gene, J gene, clone size, D gene, CDR3 DNA, CDR3 protein. A D gene is named only where the DNA matches it firmly. Some rows mark clone size as missing; the rest say once, few, many or name a class of expanded clone.

>TRBV27|TRBJ2-1|NA|TRBD2
TGTGCCAGCAGTTTACGGGGTAGCGGGAGTACAGGAGAGCAGTTCTTC
CASSLRGSGSTGEQFF
>TRBV9|TRBJ2-6|NA|NA
TGTGCCAGCAGCGGAGGTAACCCTGGGGCCAACGTCCTGACTTTC
CASSGGNPGANVLTF
>TRBV10-3|TRBJ1-3|NA|TRBD1
TGTGCCATCAGTGAGAATGCCGGGACAGGGGGCAGAAACACCATATATTTT
CAISENAGTGGRNTIYF
>TRBV6-1|TRBJ1-1|NA|TRBD1
TGTGCCAGCAGTGAAGGGACAGGCATGAACACTGAAGCTTTCTTT
CASSEGTGMNTEAFF
>TRBV21-1|TRBJ1-4|NA|NA
TGTGCCAGCCTACCCCTGACAGGGGGAGGGGAAAGTGAAAAACTGTTTTTT
CASLPLTGGGESEKLFF
>TRBV30|TRBJ2-2|NA|NA
TGTGCCTGGGGAGAAACCGGGGAGCTGTTTTTT
CAWGETGELFF
>TRBV7-2|TRBJ2-5|NA|NA
TGTGCCAGCGCAGGGTTACCGGACCGCGAGACCCAGTACTTC
CASAGLPDRETQYF
>TRBV5-1|TRBJ2-7|NA|TRBD1
TGCGCCAGCAGCACACAGGGGAGCTCCTACGAGCAGTACTTC
CASSTQGSSYEQYF
>TRBV5-4|TRBJ2-5|NA|TRBD2
TGTGCCAGTCGGACTAGCGGGAGGGCCGGTAAAGAGACCCAGTACTTC
CASRTSGRAGKETQYF
>TRBV5-1|TRBJ1-3|NA|NA
TGCGCCAGCAGCTTGGAGCCTGCAACTGGAAACACCATATATTTT
CASSLEPATGNTIYF
>TRBV5-1|TRBJ1-2|NA|NA
TGCGCCAGCAGCTTAGGACAGTGGGGCGCTGGCTACACCTTC
CASSLGQWGAGYTF
>TRBV7-8|TRBJ2-7|NA|TRBD2
TGTGCCAGCAGCTCCCGACTAGCGGACCTATCCTACGAGCAGTACTTC
CASSSRLADLSYEQYF
>TRBV10-3|TRBJ2-5|NA|NA
TGTGCCACCAGACGAGAAGAGACCCAGTACTTC
CATRREETQYF
>TRBV28|TRBJ1-1|NA|NA
TGTGCCAGCAGTTTACTCACAGGGACCGCTGAAGCTTTCTTT
CASSLLTGTAEAFF
>TRBV4-1|TRBJ2-5|NA|TRBD1
TGCGCCAGCAGCCAAGATCGCCGGACAGGGTCACAAGAGACCCAGTACTTC
CASSQDRRTGSQETQYF
>TRBV13|TRBJ2-7|NA|TRBD2
TGTGCCAGCAGCTTACAGGGACTAGCGGGAGTCCGCGAGCAGTACTTC
CASSLQGLAGVREQYF
>TRBV27|TRBJ2-3|NA|NA
TGTGCCAGCAGTCTGGGAGGGGGTACGCAGTATTTT
CASSLGGGTQYF
>TRBV6-6|TRBJ1-5|NA|TRBD1
TGTGCCAGCAGTTACGCCGGACAGGACAATCAGCCCCAGCATTTT
CASSYAGQDNQPQHF
>TRBV4-3|TRBJ2-1|few|TRBD2
TGCGCCAGCAGCCAGGTGGGACTAGCCCACAATGAGCAGTTCTTC
CASSQVGLAHNEQFF
>TRBV6-1|TRBJ1-2|NA|NA
TGTGCCAGCAGTGAGGGGGCTAGGCACTATGGCTACACCTTC
CASSEGARHYGYTF
>TRBV5-1|TRBJ2-2|NA|TRBD1
TGCGCCAGCACCGAACAGGGGGCGCGAACCGGGGAGCTGTTTTTT
CASTEQGARTGELFF
>TRBV14|TRBJ2-3|NA|TRBD2
TGTGCCAGCAGCCAAGATCGGGTAGCGGGAGGCATTGGGGATACGCAGTATTTT
CASSQDRVAGGIGDTQYF
>TRBV7-8|TRBJ2-3|NA|TRBD2
TGTGCCAGCAGCAGCAGACTAGCGGTCACAGATACGCAGTATTTT
CASSSRLAVTDTQYF
>TRBV11-3|TRBJ2-1|NA|NA
TGTGCCAGCAGTTCCACCGACAGGCTACCCTACAATGAGCAGTTCTTC
CASSSTDRLPYNEQFF
>TRBV7-9|TRBJ1-6|NA|TRBD1
TGTGCCAGCAGCAGACAGGGTGGGGATTCACCCCTCCACTTT
CASSRQGGDSPLHF
>TRBV28|TRBJ2-5|once|TRBD2
TGTGCCAGCAGGCGAGGACTAGGCAATTGGGAGACCCAGTACTTC
CASRRGLGNWETQYF
>TRBV7-9|TRBJ1-2|NA|TRBD1
TGTTCCAGCAGCCTTGGGACAGATCCTTATGGCTACACCTTC
CSSSLGTDPYGYTF
>TRBV2|TRBJ2-6|few|TRBD1
TGTGCCAGCAGTGAAGGGACAGGGTCGTCCAGTAGTCCTGGGGCCAACGTCCTGACTTTC
CASSEGTGSSSSPGANVLTF
>TRBV2|TRBJ2-1|NA|NA
TGTGCCAGCAGTGAAGAGGGGCCGGGACTCGGACGCAATGAGCAGTTCTTC
CASSEEGPGLGRNEQFF
>TRBV29-1|TRBJ1-2|NA|NA
TGCAGCGTTGAAACCTTATTCCAGACCCTCGGGGTCTATGGCTACACCTTC
CSVETLFQTLGVYGYTF
>TRBV5-1|TRBJ2-7|NA|TRBD2
TGCGCCAGCAGCGAAAGCGGGGCCTTTTACGAGCAGTACTTC
CASSESGAFYEQYF
>TRBV7-9|TRBJ2-5|NA|NA
TGTGCCAGCAGTTTTCCCGGGGACAAGGCCATCCAAGTTGAGACCCAGTACTTC
CASSFPGDKAIQVETQYF
>TRBV28|TRBJ2-6|NA|TRBD1
TGTGCCAGCAGTCCTGACAGGGTCGGGGCAGGGGCCAACGTCCTGACTTTC
CASSPDRVGAGANVLTF
>TRBV9|TRBJ2-2|few|TRBD1
TGTGCCAGCAGCGTAAGAGACAGGGGCACCGGGGAGCTGTTTTTT
CASSVRDRGTGELFF
>TRBV28|TRBJ2-7|NA|NA
TGTGCCAGCAACGGAGGGGGGGTTCCAGACGAGCAGTACTTC
CASNGGGVPDEQYF
>TRBV11-3|TRBJ2-2|NA|NA
TGTGCCAGCAGCTTAGGATTACGAGCGAACACCGGGGAGCTGTTTTTT
CASSLGLRANTGELFF
>TRBV30|TRBJ1-4|NA|NA
TGTGCCTGGACACACAACAGTAGGGAAAAACTGTTTTTT
CAWTHNSREKLFF
>TRBV6-6|TRBJ2-7|NA|TRBD2
TGTGCCAGCACCGGACTAGCGGGAGGAATCGAGCAGTACTTC
CASTGLAGGIEQYF
>TRBV4-1|TRBJ1-4|NA|TRBD1
TGCGCCAGTAGCCACATAGGGGGCGCTCAGCAAAAACTGTTTTTT
CASSHIGGAQQKLFF
>TRBV7-9|TRBJ1-3|NA|NA
TGTTCCAGCAGCTTAGGGGAGAACACCATATATTTT
CSSSLGENTIYF
>TRBV7-9|TRBJ2-1|once|NA
TGTGCCAGCAGCTTATGGACAGATAATGAGCAGTTCTTC
CASSLWTDNEQFF
>TRBV11-3|TRBJ2-3|once|TRBD2
TGTGCCAGCAGCATTAGCGGGAGGGTCTCTACGCAGTATTTT
CASSISGRVSTQYF
>TRBV6-5|TRBJ2-7|NA|TRBD2
TGTGCCAGCAGCCCTAGCGGGAGGGCCTCCTACGAGCAGTACTTC
CASSPSGRASYEQYF
>TRBV27|TRBJ2-7|NA|NA
TGTGCCAGCAGCTCGGAGGGGTACGAGCAGTACTTC
CASSSEGYEQYF
>TRBV5-1|TRBJ2-7|NA|NA
TGCGCCAGCCCCCCCCCTAGCTCCTACGAGCAGTACTTC
CASPPPSSYEQYF
>TRBV6-1|TRBJ2-7|NA|TRBD1
TGTGCCAGCAGCTTCGTAACAGGGGGCCCCTACGAGCAGTACTTC
CASSFVTGGPYEQYF
>TRBV29-1|TRBJ1-2|NA|NA
TGCAGCGTTGCCAAGAGGGGGGGAAATGGTGGCTACACCTTC
CSVAKRGGNGGYTF
>TRBV28|TRBJ2-5|NA|NA
TGTGCCAGCAGTCAAACAGGGATGGGTCAAGAGACCCAGTACTTC
CASSQTGMGQETQYF
>TRBV5-1|TRBJ2-2|NA|TRBD2
TGCGCCAGCAGCATCCTAGGACTAGCGAACACCGGGGAGCTGTTTTTT
CASSILGLANTGELFF
>TRBV29-1|TRBJ2-1|NA|TRBD1
TGCAGCGTTGGGACAGGGGGGGGTTACAATGAGCAGTTCTTC
CSVGTGGGYNEQFF
>TRBV2|TRBJ2-1|NA|TRBD1
TGTGCCAGCAGTGAAACCCCGACAGGGGGCGATGAGCAGTTCTTC
CASSETPTGGDEQFF
>TRBV7-6|TRBJ2-2|NA|NA
TGTGCCACCAAGACTAGACTGGGCACCGGGGAGCTGTTTTTT
CATKTRLGTGELFF
>TRBV5-4|TRBJ2-1|NA|TRBD1
TGTGCCAGCAGCCGAACGGGACAGGGGCTCCACAATGAGCAGTTCTTC
CASSRTGQGLHNEQFF
>TRBV7-9|TRBJ2-7|NA|NA
TGTTCCAGCAGCTTTGGAGGGGCCTCCTACGAGCAGTACTTC
CSSSFGGASYEQYF
>TRBV25-1|TRBJ2-5|once|NA
TGTGCCAGCAGTGCCCCGGACTACAGGCAAGAGACCCAGTACTTC
CASSAPDYRQETQYF